What follows are 4 T cell receptor beta chains derived from one specimen sequenced in a study of beta chain features in type 1 diabetes. Expressed TCRB transcripts were sequenced after all isolated RNA was converted to cDNA. Assay used: immunoSEQ multiplex PCR; TCRdb lists only in-frame clones, some missing. The profile shows 970,000 or so clones, 15% to 20% of them singletons. Sequenced: naive CD4+ T cells from blood. These receptors originate from a woman younger than 30 in good health.

This clone turned up a few times. This chain uses TRBV7-9 with TRBJ2-2; the D gene is possibly TRBD1 (6 bases). This CDR3 is 13 amino acids long. Germline V gives CDR1 SEHNR, CDR2 FQNEAQ (reference sequence). V lost 5 bases to trimming and J lost 6 bases, with 10 bases between them. The CDR3 sequence is CASSGQFAGELFF. The CDR3, as DNA: TGTGCCAGCAGCGGACAGTTCGCCGGGGAGCTGTTTTTT. Supplemented by reference TRBV7-9 and TRBJ2-2, the full variable domain reads DTGVSQNPRHKITKRGQNVTFRCDPISEHNRLYWYRQTLGQGPEFLTYFQNEAQLEKSRLLSDRFSAERPKGSFSTLEIQRTEQGDSAMYLCASSGQFAGELFFGEGSRLTVL.

The chain combines TRBV2 with TRBJ2-7, with 9 nucleotides matching TRBD2. CDR3 length: 14 amino acids. Trimming cost V 6 bases and J 5 bases; bases outside gene matches: 8. Germline V lookup: CDR1 SNHLY, CDR2 FYNNEI. The CDR3 loop is CASRSGGIVNEQYF. The CDR3 coding sequence is TGTGCCAGCAGGAGCGGGGGGATTGTGAACGAGCAGTACTTC.

This clone appeared a few times. This CDR3 is also generated by other DNA sequences in the sample. The chain uses TRBV5-1 and TRBJ2-1; D gene unclear. Germline values: CDR1 SGHRS, CDR2 YFSETQ. The ends were cut back, 0 bases at V and 4 bases at J, with 8 bases in the middle. The CDR3 length is 14 residues. DNA for the CDR3: TGCGCCAGCAGCTTGGCCCTCGGTTACAATGAGCAGTTCTTC. Translated: CASSLALGYNEQFF.

There are a few counts of this clone. The V and J genes are TRBV29-1 and TRBJ2-7, with TRBD2 matching 13 bases. V lost 5 bases to trimming and J lost 5 bases; unmatched junction nucleotides: 3. Germline V gene data show CDR1 as SQVTM and CDR2 as ANQGSEA. This CDR3 has 13 residues. CDR3 loop: CSVPGLAGNEQYF. CDR3 DNA sequence: TGCAGCGTTCCGGGACTAGCGGGAAACGAGCAGTACTTC.